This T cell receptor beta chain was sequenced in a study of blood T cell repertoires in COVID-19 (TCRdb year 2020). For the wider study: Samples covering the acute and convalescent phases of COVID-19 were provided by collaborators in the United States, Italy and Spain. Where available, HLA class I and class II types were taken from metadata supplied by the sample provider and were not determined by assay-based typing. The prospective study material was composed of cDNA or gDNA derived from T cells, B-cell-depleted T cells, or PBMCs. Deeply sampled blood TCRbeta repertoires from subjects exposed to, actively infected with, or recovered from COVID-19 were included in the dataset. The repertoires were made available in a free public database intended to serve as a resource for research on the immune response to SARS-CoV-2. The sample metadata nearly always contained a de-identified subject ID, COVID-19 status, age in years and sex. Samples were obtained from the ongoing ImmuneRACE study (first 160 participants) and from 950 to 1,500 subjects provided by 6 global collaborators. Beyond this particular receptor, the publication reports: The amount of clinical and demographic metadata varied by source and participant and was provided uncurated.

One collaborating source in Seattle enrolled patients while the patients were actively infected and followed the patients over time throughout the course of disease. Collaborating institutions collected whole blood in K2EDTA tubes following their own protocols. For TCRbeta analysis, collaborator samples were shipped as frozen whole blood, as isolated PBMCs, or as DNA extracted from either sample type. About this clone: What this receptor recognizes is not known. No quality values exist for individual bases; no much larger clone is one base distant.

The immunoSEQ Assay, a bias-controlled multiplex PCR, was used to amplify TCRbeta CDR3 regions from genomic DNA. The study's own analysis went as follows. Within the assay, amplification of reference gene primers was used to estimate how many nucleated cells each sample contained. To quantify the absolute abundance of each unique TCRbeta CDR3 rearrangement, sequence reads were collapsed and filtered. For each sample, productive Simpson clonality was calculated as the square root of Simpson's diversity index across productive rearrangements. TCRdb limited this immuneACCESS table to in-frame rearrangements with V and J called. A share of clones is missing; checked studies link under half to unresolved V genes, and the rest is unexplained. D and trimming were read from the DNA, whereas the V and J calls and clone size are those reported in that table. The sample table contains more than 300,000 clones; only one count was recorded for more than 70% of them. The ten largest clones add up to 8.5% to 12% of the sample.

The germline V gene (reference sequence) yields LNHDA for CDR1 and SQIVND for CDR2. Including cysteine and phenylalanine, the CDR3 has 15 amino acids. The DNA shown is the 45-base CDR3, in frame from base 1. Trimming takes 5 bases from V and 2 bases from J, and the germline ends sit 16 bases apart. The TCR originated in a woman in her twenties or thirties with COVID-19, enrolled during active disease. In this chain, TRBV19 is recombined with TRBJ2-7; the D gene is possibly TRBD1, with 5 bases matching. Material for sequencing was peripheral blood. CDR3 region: CASSPTAGFPYEQYF. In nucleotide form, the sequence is TGTGCCAGTAGTCCTACTGCAGGGTTTCCCTACGAGCAGTACTTC.